This T cell receptor beta chain is from a study of T cells after yellow fever vaccination (dated by TCRdb to the late 2010s). As for the study more broadly: The SMART-Seq v4 Ultra Low Input RNA kit was used to prepare libraries from fractions with low cell numbers. To track T-cell clones before and after primary and booster YFV17D yellow fever vaccination, bulk TCR alpha and beta repertoires were sequenced longitudinally. Two healthy male donors made up the cohort, one aged 18 to 29 years and the other aged 30 to 40 years. Blood samples were taken at several timepoints before and after primary and secondary immunization, and bulk PBMC replicates and cell subsets were isolated.

At least ten counts were recorded for this clonotype. Which antigen it targets is not known. No much larger clone exists at a distance of one base, and base qualities are not known. The CDR3 runs 15 amino acids, cysteine and phenylalanine included. Kept here is only the CDR3 DNA, which spans 45 bases and is read in frame from base 1. CDR1 and CDR2, per the germline V gene, are SGHRS and YFSETQ. V loses 0 bases of germline sequence and J loses 3 bases, and the interval between the two ends is 9 bases. TCR cDNA was synthesized by 5'RACE template switching, which introduced a universal primer site and unique molecular identifiers. Priming of cDNA synthesis was performed from both the TCR alpha and TCR beta constant segments. Two PCR steps were used to amplify libraries, with sample barcodes and sequencing adapters being added in the second step. Sequencing of the libraries was done on either Illumina HiSeq 2500 (2x100 bp) or NovaSeq (2x150 bp). As for the authors' bioinformatics: Demultiplexing of reads and collapsing into UMI consensus sequences were performed with MIGEC, and V(D)J alignment was carried out with MiXCR. Vaccine-responding clonotypes were identified with edgeR using replicate PBMC samples, with FDR below 0.01 and a log2 fold change above 5 up to day 15 being required. Each bulk clonotype was labeled CD4 or CD8 based on which sequenced repertoire, CD4 or CD8, contained the clonotype at higher abundance. The public sequencing data were trimmed at Q25 with fastp and processed into clonotypes with MiXCR by TCRdb, which kept only in-frame beta chains. Every CDR3 protein is listed once, alongside the most common genes and DNA of its rows. TCRdb, not the original authors, processed these V and J calls. For this sample there are about 130,000 distinct CDR3 sequences; approximately 6.6% appear just once. The ten biggest clones cover about 0.6% of the sample.

The paper as a whole reports these results and caveats: FACS-sorted repertoires could contain abundant contaminating clonotypes from the bulk population, so computational filtering was required. Compared with the primary T-cell response, the secondary T-cell response was weaker but faster, peaking on day 5 rather than day 15. Most clones expanded after primary vaccination were re-detected after the booster (around 96% of CD4 and around nine tenths of CD8), suggesting broad memory maintenance. A small share of clonotypes was detected in both CD4 and CD8 compartments, with the overlap likely arising from convergent recombination. Because only a couple of donors were included in the study, the extent to which the findings can be generalized is limited.

The treatment or condition label here, explained by the study, means: live attenuated yellow fever vaccine strain. PBMCs were isolated from peripheral blood using a standard Ficoll-Paque protocol. CD4 and CD8 T-cell fractions were isolated with Dynabeads CD4 and CD8 positive selection kits. TriZol was used to extract RNA from bulk PBMCs, CD4 and CD8 fractions, and dextramer-positive and dextramer-negative fractions. The clonotype was recovered from a man aged 30 to 39 who received the YFV17D yellow fever vaccine. Sequencing used CD4+ T cells sorted from PBMCs, obtained 10 days after the yellow fever booster vaccination. The chain links TRBV5-1 with TRBJ2-2; no confident D gene assignment can be made. The CDR3 loop reads CASSLGSGHTGELFF. The sequence in DNA is TGCGCCAGCAGCTTGGGGTCCGGCCACACCGGGGAGCTGTTTTTT. With the portions outside the CDR3 filled from the reference TRBV5-1 and TRBJ2-2 genes, the complete variable region becomes KAGVTQTPRYLIKTRGQQVTLSCSPISGHRSVSWYQQTPGQGLQFLFEYFSETQRNKGNFPGRFSGRQFSNSRSEMNVSTLELGDSALYLCASSLGSGHTGELFFGEGSRLTVL.